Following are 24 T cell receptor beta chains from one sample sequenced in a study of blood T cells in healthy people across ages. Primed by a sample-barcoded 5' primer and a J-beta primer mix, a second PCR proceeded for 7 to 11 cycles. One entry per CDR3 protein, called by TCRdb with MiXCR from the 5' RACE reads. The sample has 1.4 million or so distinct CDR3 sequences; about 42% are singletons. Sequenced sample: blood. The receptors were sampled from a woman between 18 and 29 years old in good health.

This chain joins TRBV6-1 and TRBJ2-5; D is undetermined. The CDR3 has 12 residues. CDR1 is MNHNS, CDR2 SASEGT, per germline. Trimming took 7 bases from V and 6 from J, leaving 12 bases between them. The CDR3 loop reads CASTTRRQTQYF. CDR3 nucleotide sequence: TGTGCCAGCACGACACGGCGGCAGACCCAGTACTTC.

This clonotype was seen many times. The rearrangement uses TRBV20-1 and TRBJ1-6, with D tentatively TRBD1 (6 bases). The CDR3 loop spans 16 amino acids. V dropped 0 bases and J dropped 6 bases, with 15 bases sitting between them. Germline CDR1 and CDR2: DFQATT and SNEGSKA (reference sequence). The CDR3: CSARDSTGWGNSPLHF. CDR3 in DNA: TGCAGTGCTAGAGATTCTACAGGGTGGGGTAATTCACCCCTCCACTTT.

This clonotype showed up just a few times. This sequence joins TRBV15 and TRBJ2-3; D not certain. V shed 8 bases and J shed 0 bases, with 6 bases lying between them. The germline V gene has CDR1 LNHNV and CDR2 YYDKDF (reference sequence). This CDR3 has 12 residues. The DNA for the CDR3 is TGTGCCACCGGAATGAGCACAGATACGCAGTATTTT. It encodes CATGMSTDTQYF.

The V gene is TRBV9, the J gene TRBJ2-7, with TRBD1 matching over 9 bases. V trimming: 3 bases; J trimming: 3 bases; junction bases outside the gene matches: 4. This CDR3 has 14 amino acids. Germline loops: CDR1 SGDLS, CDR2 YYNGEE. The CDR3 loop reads CASSGQGVGYEQYF. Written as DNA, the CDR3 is TGTGCCAGCAGCGGACAGGGGGTTGGCTACGAGCAGTACTTC.

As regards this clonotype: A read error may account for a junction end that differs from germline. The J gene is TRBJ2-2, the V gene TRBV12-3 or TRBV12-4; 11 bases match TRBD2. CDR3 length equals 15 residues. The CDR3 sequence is CASGFRLAGTGELFF. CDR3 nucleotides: TGTGCCAGCGGTTTTAGACTAGCGGGAACCGGGGAGCTGTTTTTT.

The CDR3 DNA sequence: TGTGCCAGCTCACCACGCTTAACAGGGAACACTGAAGCTTTCTTT. Translating gives CASSPRLTGNTEAFF. The genes are TRBV18 and TRBJ1-1; D might be TRBD1 (5 bases). The CDR3 contains 15 residues. Per germline, CDR1 KGHSH and CDR2 LQKENI. Trimming shortened V by 1 base and J by 1 base, and 10 bases separated the two germline ends.

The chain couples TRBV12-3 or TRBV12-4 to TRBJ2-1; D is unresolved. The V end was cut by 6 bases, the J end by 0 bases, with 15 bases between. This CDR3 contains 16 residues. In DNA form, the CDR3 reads TGTGCCAGCAGCTCACCCGGACGCCGCTCCTACAATGAGCAGTTCTTC. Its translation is CASSSPGRRSYNEQFF.

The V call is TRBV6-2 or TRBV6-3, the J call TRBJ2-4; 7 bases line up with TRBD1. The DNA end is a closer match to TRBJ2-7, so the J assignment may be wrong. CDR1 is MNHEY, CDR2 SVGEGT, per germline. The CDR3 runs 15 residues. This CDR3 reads CASSSRQGHYHEQYF. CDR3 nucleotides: TGTGCCAGCAGCTCGAGACAGGGTCATTATCACGAGCAGTACTTC.

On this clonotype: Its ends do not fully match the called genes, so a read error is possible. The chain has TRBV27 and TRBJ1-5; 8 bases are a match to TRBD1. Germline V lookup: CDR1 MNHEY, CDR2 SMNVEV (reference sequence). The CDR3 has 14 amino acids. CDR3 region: CASRRTGFNRPQHF. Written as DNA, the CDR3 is TGTGCCAGCAGGCGGACAGGGTTCAATCGGCCCCAGCATTTT.

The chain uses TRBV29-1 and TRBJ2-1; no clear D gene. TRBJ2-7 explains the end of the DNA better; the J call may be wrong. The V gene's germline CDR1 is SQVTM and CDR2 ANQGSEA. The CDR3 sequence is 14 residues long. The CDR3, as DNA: TGCAGCGTTGAGGTGAGAAGCTCCTACAATGAGCAGTACTTC. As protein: CSVEVRSSYNEQYF.

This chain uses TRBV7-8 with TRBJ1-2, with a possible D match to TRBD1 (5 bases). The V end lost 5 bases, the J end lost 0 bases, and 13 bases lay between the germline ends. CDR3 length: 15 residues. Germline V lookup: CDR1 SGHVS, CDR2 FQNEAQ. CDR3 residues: CASSPGTGPNYGYTF. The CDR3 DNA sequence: TGTGCCAGCAGCCCCGGGACGGGCCCTAACTATGGCTACACCTTC. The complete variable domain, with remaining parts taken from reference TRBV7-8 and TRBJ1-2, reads GAGVSQSPRYKVAKRGQDVALRCDPISGHVSLFWYQQALGQGPEFLTYFQNEAQLDKSGLPSDRFFAERPEGSVSTLKIQRTQQEDSAVYLCASSPGTGPNYGYTFGSGTRLTVV.

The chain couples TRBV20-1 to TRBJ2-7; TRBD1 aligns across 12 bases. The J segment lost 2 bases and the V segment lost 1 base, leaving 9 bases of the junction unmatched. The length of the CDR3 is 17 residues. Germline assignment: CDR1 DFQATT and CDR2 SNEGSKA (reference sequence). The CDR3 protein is CSARGTYGTGGTYEQYF. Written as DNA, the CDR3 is TGCAGTGCTAGAGGAACTTACGGGACAGGGGGCACCTACGAGCAGTACTTC.

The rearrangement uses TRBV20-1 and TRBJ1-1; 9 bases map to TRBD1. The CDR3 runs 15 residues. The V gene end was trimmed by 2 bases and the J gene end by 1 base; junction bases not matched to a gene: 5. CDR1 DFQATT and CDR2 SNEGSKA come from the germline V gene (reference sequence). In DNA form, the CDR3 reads TGCAGTGCTAGATCCGGACAGGGGAGGAACACTGAAGCTTTCTTT. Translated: CSARSGQGRNTEAFF.

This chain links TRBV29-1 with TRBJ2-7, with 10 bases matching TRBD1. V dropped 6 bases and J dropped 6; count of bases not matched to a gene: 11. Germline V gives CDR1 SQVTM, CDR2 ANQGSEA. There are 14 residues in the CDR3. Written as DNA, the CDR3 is TGCAGCGTCACTAAAGTGGACAGGGGGACCGAGCAGTACTTC. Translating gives CSVTKVDRGTEQYF.

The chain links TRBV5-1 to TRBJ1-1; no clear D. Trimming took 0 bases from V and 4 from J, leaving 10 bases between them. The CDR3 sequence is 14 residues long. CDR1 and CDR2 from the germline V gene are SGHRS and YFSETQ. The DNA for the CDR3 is TGCGCCAGCAGCTTGGATCCAGGTTCCACTGAAGCTTTCTTT. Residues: CASSLDPGSTEAFF.

Here the CDR3 DNA reads TGTGCCATCAGTGAGAATGGGCTTGCCAATTCACCCCTCCACTTT. The encoded protein is CAISENGLANSPLHF. The rearrangement joins TRBV10-3 to TRBJ1-6; D ambiguous. The CDR3 extends over 15 amino acids. The germline V and J ends were trimmed by 2 bases and 7 bases, with 12 bases remaining between them. The germline V gene encodes CDR1 ENHRY and CDR2 SYGVKD.

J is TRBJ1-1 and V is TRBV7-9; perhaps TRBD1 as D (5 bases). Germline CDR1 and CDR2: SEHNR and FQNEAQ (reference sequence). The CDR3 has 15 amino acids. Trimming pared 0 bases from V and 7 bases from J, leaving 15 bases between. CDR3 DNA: TGTGCCAGCAGCTTAGCGGGGAAGGGGCGAAGTGAAGCTTTCTTT. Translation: CASSLAGKGRSEAFF.

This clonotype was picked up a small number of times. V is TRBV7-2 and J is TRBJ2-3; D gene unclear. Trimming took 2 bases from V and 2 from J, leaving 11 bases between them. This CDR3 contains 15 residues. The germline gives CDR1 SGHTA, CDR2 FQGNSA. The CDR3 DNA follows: TGTGCCAGCAGCTTAATGGGTCAGCTCACAGATACGCAGTATTTT. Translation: CASSLMGQLTDTQYF. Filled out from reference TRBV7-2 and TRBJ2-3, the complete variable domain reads GAGVSQSPSNKVTEKGKDVELRCDPISGHTALYWYRQSLGQGLEFLIYFQGNSAPDKSGLPSDRFSAERTGGSVSTLTIQRTQQEDSAVYLCASSLMGQLTDTQYFGPGTRLTVL.

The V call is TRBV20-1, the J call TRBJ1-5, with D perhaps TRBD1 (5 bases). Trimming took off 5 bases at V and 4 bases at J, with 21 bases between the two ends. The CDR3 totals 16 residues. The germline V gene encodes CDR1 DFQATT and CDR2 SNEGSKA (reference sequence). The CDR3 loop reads CSASPGLGFGNQPQHF. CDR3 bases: TGCAGTGCTTCCCCGGGGCTCGGCTTCGGGAATCAGCCCCAGCATTTT.

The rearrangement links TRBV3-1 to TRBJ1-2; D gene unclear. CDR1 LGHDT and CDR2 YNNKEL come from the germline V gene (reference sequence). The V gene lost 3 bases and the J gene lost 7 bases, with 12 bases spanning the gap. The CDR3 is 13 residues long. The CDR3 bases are TGTGCCAGCAGCCAGTCTGGAGGATCTGGCTACACCTTC. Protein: CASSQSGGSGYTF.

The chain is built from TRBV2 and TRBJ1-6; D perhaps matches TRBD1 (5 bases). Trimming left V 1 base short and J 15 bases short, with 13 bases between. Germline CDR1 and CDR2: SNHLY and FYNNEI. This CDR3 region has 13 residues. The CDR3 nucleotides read TGTGCCAGCAGTGAAGAGACCAGGGTTCACCTCCACTTT. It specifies CASSEETRVHLHF.

CDR3 region: CASSPGQLPSTDTQYF. CDR3 DNA: TGTGCCAGCAGCCCGGGACAACTTCCTAGCACAGATACGCAGTATTTT. V gene TRBV28 combines with J gene TRBJ2-3; D may be TRBD1 (6 bases). CDR3 length equals 16 residues. V was trimmed by 6 bases and J by 0 bases, leaving 16 bases between them. Germline assignment: CDR1 MDHEN and CDR2 SYDVKM.

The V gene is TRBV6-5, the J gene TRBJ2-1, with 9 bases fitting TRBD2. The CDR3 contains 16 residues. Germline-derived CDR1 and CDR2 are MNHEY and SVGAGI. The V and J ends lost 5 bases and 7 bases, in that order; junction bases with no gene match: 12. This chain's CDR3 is CASSLLVASGDNEQFF. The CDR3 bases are TGTGCCAGCAGTCTACTCGTGGCTAGCGGGGATAATGAGCAGTTCTTC.

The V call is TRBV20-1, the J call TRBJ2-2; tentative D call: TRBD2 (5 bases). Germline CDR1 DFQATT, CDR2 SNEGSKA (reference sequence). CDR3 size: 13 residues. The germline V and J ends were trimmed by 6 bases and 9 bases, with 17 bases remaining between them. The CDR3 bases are TGCAGTGCCCTAGACCGGGATGAGTGGGAGCTGTTTTTT. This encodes CSALDRDEWELFF.